This is a list of T cell receptor beta chains from one sample in a study of blood T cell repertoires in COVID-19. Data came from immunoSEQ multiplex PCR; TCRdb stores just in-frame clones and leaves some out. Altogether roughly 180,000 clones are present, about 81% being singletons, with the ten largest covering around 11%. Material: peripheral blood. These receptors were obtained from a woman of 80 years or more with COVID-19, enrolled during active disease. CDR3s include the opening cysteine and the closing phenylalanine or tryptophan. A D gene is named only where the DNA matches it firmly. Where a row states a size, it is once, few, many or the class of an expanded clone; other rows omit it.

d_call	v_call	clone_size	cdr3_aa
NA	TRBV29-1	NA	CSVEGSLNTEAFF
TRBD1	TRBV6-5	NA	CASRPGQSYGYTF
NA	TRBV19	NA	CASTPQTGSSLQYGYTF
NA	TRBV19	NA	CASSPRGRGYGYTF
NA	TRBV10-3	NA	CAISGGGWGTDTQYF
NA	TRBV28	NA	CASRPSSLFEQFF
TRBD2	TRBV6-1	NA	CASSESWGGIYEQYF
NA	TRBV3-1/TRBV3-2	NA	CASSEGPGQHVSQYF
TRBD2	TRBV27	NA	CASSTPSGGTYEQYF
NA	TRBV24-1	NA	CATSARATDTQYF
TRBD2	TRBV29-1	NA	CSVDGGRGEQYF
TRBD2	TRBV2	NA	CASSDSSGTDTQYF
TRBD2	TRBV7-2	NA	CASSLGTSGSLNEQFF
TRBD1	TRBV5-4	NA	CASSFMGETDRGKFF
NA	TRBV27	NA	CATLNPLSREWEQFF
NA	TRBV5-8	NA	CASSFRSEQYF
NA	TRBV7-7	NA	CASSLTENTEAFF
TRBD2	TRBV10-1	NA	CASTLAGVCISDTQYF
NA	TRBV7-8	NA	CASSLRQGLVSEQYF
NA	TRBV14	NA	CASSQLLGGTEAFF
NA	TRBV4-2	NA	CASSRTGAYEQYF
TRBD1	TRBV2	NA	CASSAQGTGELFF
NA	TRBV6-2/TRBV6-3	NA	CASSFHSVELWPQHF
NA	TRBV12-3/TRBV12-4	NA	CASSLSAGQPQHF
NA	TRBV6-2/TRBV6-3	few	CASSYSGGVEQFF
TRBD1	TRBV5-1	NA	CASSPAGTGLYEQYF
TRBD1	TRBV29-1	NA	CSVEVTGGSYEQYF
NA	TRBV19	NA	CASKSGETQYF
TRBD1	TRBV9	NA	CASSGIMTGTSSGNTIYF
TRBD1	TRBV7-2	NA	CASSLGQGAQTYNEQFF
TRBD2	TRBV7-8	few	CASSLGETSGTSTDTQYF
NA	TRBV7-8	few	CASSLGKETQYF
NA	TRBV19	NA	CASMRGGSTDTQYF